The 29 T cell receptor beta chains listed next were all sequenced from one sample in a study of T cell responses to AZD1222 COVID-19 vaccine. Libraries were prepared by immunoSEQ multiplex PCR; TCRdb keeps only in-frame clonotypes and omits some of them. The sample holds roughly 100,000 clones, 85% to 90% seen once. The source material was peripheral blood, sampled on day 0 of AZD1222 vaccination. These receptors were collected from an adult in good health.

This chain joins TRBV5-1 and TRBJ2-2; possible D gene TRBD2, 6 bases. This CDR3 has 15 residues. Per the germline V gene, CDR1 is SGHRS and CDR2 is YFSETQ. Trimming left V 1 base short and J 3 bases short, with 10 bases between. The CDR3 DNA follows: TGCGCCAGCAGCTTGAGCGCGGGGTACACCGGGGAGCTGTTTTTT. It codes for CASSLSAGYTGELFF.

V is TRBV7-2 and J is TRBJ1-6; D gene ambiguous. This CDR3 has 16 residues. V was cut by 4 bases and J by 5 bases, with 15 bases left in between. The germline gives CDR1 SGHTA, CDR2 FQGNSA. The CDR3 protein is CASSSNAVRNNSPLHF. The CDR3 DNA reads TGTGCCAGCAGCTCCAATGCGGTGAGGAATAATTCACCCCTCCACTTT.

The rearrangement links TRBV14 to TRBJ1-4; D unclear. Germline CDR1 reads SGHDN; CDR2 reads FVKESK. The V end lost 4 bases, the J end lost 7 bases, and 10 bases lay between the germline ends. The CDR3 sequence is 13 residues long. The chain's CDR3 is CASSLPGAEKLFF. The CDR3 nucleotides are TGTGCCAGCAGCCTCCCAGGTGCTGAAAAACTGTTTTTT.

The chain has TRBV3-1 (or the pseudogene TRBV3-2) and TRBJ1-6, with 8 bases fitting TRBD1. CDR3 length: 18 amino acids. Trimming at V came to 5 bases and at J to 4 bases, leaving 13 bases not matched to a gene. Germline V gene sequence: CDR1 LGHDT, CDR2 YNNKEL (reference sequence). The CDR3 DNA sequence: TGTGCCAGCAGCGGGTACTTCAGGGGGCAGGGGTATAATTCACCCCTCCACTTT. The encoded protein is CASSGYFRGQGYNSPLHF.

CDR3 loop: CASSPPGTSGRADTQYF. The DNA for the CDR3 is TGTGCCAGCTCACCGCCTGGGACTAGCGGAAGAGCAGATACGCAGTATTTT. The chain combines TRBV18 with TRBJ2-3, with TRBD2 matching over 11 bases. V trimming: 3 bases; J trimming: 4 bases; junction bases outside the gene matches: 9. The length of the CDR3 is 17 residues. The germline V gene has CDR1 KGHSH and CDR2 LQKENI.

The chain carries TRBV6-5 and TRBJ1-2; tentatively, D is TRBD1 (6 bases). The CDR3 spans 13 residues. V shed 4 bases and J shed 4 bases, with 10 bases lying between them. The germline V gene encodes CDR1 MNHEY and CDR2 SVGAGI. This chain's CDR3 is CASSSQGGYGYTF. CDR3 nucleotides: TGTGCCAGCAGTTCACAGGGTGGCTATGGCTACACCTTC.

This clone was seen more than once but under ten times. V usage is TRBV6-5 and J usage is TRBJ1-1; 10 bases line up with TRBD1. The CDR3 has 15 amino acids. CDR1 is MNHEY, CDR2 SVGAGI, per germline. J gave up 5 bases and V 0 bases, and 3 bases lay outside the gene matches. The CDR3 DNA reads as TGTGCCAGCAGTTACTCTTGGACAGGGGGTACTGAAGCTTTCTTT. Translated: CASSYSWTGGTEAFF.

The CDR3 here is CASNGRLFLTEGSYNEQFF. In DNA, the CDR3 is TGCGCCAGCAACGGTCGGCTTTTCCTGACAGAAGGCTCCTACAATGAGCAGTTCTTC. This chain uses TRBV5-1 with TRBJ2-1, with D possibly TRBD1 on 5 matching bases. There are 19 residues in the CDR3. Per germline, CDR1 SGHRS and CDR2 YFSETQ. V was cut by 6 bases and J by 0 bases, with 25 bases left in between. The full variable domain, with the rest looked up from reference TRBV5-1 and TRBJ2-1, is KAGVTQTPRYLIKTRGQQVTLSCSPISGHRSVSWYQQTPGQGLQFLFEYFSETQRNKGNFPGRFSGRQFSNSRSEMNVSTLELGDSALYLCASNGRLFLTEGSYNEQFFGPGTRLTVL.

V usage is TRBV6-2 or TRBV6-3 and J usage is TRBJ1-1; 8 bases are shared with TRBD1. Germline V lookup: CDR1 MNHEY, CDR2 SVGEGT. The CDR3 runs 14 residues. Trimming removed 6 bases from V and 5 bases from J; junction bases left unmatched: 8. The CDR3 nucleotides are TGTGCCAGCAGCTCAGGGGGCCTAGATACTGAAGCTTTCTTT. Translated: CASSSGGLDTEAFF.

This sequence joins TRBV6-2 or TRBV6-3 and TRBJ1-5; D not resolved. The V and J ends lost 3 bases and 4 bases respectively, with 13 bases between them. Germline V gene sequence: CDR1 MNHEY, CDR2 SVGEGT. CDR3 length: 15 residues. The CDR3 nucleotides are TGTGCCAGCAGTTATGTCGCGTGGGAGAATCAGCCCCAGCATTTT. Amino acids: CASSYVAWENQPQHF.

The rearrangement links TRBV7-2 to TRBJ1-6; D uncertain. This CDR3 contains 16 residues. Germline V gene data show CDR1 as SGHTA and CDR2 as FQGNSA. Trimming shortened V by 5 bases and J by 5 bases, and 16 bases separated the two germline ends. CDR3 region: CASSLGIQANNSPLHF. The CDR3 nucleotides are TGTGCCAGCAGCCTGGGGATTCAGGCCAATAATTCACCCCTCCACTTT.

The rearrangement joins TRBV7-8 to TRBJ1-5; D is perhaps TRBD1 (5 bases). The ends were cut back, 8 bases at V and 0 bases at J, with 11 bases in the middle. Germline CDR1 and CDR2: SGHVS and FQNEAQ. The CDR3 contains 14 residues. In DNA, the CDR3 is TGTGCCAGCTCTGGGGGGTATAGCAATCAGCCCCAGCATTTT. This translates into CASSGGYSNQPQHF.

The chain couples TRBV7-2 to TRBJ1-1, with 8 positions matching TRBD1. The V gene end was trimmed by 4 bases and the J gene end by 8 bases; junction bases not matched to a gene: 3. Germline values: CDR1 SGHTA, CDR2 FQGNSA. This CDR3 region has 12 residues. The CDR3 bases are TGTGCCAGCAGCTCCACAGGGGGGGAAGCTTTCTTT. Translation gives CASSSTGGEAFF. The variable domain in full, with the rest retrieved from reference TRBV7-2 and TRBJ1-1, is GAGVSQSPSNKVTEKGKDVELRCDPISGHTALYWYRQSLGQGLEFLIYFQGNSAPDKSGLPSDRFSAERTGGSVSTLTIQRTQQEDSAVYLCASSSTGGEAFFGQGTRLTVV.

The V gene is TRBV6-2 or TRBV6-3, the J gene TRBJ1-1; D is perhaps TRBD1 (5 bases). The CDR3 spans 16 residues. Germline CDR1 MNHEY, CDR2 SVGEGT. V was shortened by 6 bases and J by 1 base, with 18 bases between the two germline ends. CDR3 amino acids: CASSRTTAGENTEAFF. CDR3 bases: TGTGCCAGCAGCAGAACGACAGCGGGGGAGAACACTGAAGCTTTCTTT.

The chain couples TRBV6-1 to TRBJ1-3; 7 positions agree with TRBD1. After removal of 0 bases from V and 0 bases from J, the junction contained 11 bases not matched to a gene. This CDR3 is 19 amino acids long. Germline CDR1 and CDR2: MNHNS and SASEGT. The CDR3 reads CASSEAGVFRTGSGNTIYF. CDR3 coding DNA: TGTGCCAGCAGTGAAGCGGGAGTTTTTAGGACAGGCTCTGGAAACACCATATATTTT.

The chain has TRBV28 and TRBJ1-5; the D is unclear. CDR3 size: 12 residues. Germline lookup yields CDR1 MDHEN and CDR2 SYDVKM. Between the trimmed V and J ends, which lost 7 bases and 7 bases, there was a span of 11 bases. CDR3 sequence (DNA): TGTGCCAGCAAGCGCGGAAACCAGCCCCAGCATTTT. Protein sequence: CASKRGNQPQHF. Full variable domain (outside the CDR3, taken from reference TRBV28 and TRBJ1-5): DVKVTQSSRYLVKRTGEKVFLECVQDMDHENMFWYRQDPGLGLRLIYFSYDVKMKEKGDIPEGYSVSREKKERFSLILESASTNQTSMYLCASKRGNQPQHFGDGTRLSIL.

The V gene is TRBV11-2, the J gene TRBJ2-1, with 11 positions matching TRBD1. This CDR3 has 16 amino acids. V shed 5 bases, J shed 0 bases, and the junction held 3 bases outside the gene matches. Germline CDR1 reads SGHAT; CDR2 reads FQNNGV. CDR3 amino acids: CASSPGTGGSYNEQFF. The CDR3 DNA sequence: TGTGCCAGCAGCCCCGGGACAGGGGGCTCCTACAATGAGCAGTTCTTC.

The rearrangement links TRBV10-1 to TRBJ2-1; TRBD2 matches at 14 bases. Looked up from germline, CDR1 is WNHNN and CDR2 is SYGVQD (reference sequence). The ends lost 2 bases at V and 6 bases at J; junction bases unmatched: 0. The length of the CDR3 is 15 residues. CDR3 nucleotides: TGCGCCAGCAGTGAGGGGACTAGCGGGAGCAATGAGCAGTTCTTC. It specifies CASSEGTSGSNEQFF.

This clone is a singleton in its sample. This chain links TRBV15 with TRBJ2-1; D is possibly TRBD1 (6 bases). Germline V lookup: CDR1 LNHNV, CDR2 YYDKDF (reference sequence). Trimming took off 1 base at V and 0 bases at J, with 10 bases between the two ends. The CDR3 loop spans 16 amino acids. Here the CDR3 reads CATSRGGRVSYNEQFF. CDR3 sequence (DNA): TGTGCCACCAGCAGAGGGGGGCGGGTCTCCTACAATGAGCAGTTCTTC.

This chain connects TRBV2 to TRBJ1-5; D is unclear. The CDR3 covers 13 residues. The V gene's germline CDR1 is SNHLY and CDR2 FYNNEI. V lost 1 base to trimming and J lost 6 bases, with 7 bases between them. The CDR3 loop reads CASSEGWRQPQHF. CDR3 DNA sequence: TGTGCCAGCAGTGAAGGGTGGCGTCAGCCCCAGCATTTT.

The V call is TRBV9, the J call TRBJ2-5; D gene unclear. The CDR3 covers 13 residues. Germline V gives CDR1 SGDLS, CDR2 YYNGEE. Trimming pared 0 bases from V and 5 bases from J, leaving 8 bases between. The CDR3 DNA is TGTGCCAGCAGCGTAGCGCGCGACGAGACCCAGTACTTC. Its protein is CASSVARDETQYF.

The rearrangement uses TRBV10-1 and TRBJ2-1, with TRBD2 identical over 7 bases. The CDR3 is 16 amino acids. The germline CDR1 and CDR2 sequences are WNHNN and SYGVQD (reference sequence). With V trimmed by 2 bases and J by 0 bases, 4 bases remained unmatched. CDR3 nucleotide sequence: TGCGCCAGCAGTGAGCTAGCGGCTCGCTCCTACAATGAGCAGTTCTTC. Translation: CASSELAARSYNEQFF.

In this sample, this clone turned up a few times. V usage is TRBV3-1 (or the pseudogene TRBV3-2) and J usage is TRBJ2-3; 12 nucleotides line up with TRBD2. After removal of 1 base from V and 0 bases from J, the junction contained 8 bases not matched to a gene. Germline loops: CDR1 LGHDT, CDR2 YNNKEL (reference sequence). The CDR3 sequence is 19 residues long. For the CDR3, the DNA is TGTGCCAGCAGCCAAGGACTAGCGGGAGTTGGGGTTAGCACAGATACGCAGTATTTT. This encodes CASSQGLAGVGVSTDTQYF.

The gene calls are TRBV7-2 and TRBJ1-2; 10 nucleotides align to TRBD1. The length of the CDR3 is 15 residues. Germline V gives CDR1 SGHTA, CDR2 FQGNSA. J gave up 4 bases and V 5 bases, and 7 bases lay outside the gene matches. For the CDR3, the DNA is TGTGCCAGCAGCCCCCTGAGACAGGGGGCCTATGGCTACACCTTC. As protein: CASSPLRQGAYGYTF.

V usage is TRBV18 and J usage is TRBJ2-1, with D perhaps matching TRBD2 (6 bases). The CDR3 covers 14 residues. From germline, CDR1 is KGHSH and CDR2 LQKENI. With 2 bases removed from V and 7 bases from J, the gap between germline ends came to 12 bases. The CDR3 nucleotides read TGTGCCAGCTCACCAGTGCGTGGGAGGAATGAGCAGTTCTTC. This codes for CASSPVRGRNEQFF.

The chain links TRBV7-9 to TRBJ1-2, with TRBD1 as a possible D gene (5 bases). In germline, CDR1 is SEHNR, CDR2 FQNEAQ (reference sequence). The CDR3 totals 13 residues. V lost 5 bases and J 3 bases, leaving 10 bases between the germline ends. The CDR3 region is CASSPDSYYGYTF. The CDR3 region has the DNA TGTGCCAGCAGCCCAGACAGCTACTATGGCTACACCTTC.

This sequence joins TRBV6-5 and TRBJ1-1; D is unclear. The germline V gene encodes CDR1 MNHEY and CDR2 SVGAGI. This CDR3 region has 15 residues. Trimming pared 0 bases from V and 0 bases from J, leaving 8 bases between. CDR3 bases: TGTGCCAGCAGTTACTCGAGACTCCTGAACACTGAAGCTTTCTTT. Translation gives CASSYSRLLNTEAFF.

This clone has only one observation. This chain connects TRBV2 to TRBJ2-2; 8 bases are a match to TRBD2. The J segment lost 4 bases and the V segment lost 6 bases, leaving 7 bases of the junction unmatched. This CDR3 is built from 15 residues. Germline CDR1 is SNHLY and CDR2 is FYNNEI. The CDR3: CASSFGLAATGELFF. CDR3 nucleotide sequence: TGTGCCAGCAGCTTCGGACTAGCTGCCACCGGGGAGCTGTTTTTT.

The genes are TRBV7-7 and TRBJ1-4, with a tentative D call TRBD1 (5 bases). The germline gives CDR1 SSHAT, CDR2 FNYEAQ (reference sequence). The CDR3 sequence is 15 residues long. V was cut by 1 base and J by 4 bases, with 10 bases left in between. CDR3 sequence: CASSLGAGLNEKLFF. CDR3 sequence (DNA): TGTGCCAGCAGCTTAGGCGCAGGGCTTAATGAAAAACTGTTTTTT.